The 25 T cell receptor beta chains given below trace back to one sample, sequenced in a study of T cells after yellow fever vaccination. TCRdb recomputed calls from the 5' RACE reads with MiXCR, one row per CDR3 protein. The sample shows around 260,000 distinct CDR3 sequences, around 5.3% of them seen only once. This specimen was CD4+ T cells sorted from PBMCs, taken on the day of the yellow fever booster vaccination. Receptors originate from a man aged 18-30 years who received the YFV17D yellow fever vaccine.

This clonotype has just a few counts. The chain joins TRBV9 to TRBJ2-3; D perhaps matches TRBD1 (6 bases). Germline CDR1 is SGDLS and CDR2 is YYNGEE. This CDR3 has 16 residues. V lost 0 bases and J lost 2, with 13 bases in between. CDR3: CASSVEGGHLTDTQYF. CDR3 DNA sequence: TGTGCCAGCAGCGTAGAAGGGGGACACCTCACAGATACGCAGTATTTT.

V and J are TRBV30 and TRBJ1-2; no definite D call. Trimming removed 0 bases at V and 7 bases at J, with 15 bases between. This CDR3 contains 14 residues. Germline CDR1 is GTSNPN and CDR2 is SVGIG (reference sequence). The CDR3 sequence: CAWSVSRGLGGYTF. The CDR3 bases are TGTGCCTGGAGTGTATCCCGGGGATTAGGTGGCTACACCTTC.

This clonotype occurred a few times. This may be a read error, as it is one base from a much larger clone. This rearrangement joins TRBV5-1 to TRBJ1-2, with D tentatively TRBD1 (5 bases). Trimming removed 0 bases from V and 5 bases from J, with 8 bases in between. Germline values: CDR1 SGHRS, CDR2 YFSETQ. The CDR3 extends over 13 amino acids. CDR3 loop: CASSLESGYGYTF. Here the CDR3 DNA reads TGCGCCAGCAGCTTGGAGTCAGGGTATGGCTACACCTTC.

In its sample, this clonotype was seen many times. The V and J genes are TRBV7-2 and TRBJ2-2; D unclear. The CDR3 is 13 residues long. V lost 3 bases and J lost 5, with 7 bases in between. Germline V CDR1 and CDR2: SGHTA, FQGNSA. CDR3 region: CASSFLSTGELFF. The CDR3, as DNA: TGTGCCAGCAGCTTCCTCTCTACCGGGGAGCTGTTTTTT. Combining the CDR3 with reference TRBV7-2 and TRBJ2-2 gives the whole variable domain GAGVSQSPSNKVTEKGKDVELRCDPISGHTALYWYRQSLGQGLEFLIYFQGNSAPDKSGLPSDRFSAERTGGSVSTLTIQRTQQEDSAVYLCASSFLSTGELFFGEGSRLTVL.

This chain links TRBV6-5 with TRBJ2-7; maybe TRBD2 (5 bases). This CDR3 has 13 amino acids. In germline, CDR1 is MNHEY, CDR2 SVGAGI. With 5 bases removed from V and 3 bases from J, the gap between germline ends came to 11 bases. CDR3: CASSGLKDYEQYV. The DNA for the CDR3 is TGTGCCAGCAGTGGACTGAAGGACTACGAGCAGTACGTC.

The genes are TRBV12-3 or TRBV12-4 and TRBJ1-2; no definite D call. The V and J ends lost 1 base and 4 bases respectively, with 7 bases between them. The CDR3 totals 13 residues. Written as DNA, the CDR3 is TGTGCCAGCAGTTTAGGACGGCGCTATGGCTACACCTTC. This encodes CASSLGRRYGYTF.

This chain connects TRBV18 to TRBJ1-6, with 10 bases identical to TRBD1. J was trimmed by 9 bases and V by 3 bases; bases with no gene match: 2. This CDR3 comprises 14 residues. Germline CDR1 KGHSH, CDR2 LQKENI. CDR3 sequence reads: CASSPTGGSSPLHF. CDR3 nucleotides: TGTGCCAGCTCACCGACAGGGGGCAGTTCACCCCTCCACTTT.

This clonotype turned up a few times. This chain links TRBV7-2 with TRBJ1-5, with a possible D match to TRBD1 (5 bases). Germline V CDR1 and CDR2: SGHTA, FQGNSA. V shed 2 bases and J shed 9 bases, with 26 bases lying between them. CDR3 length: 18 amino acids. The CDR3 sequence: CASSLSVSAWGSFLPQHF. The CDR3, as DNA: TGTGCCAGCAGCTTAAGTGTTTCAGCATGGGGGTCGTTTTTGCCCCAGCATTTT.

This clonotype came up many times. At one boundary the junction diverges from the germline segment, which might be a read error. CDR3 in DNA: TGTGCCAGCAGCCCACAGGAGAACACTGAAGCTTTCTTT. Protein sequence: CASSPQENTEAFF. This chain uses TRBV5-1 with TRBJ1-1, with D perhaps TRBD1 (5 bases). Germline CDR1 reads SGHRS; CDR2 reads YFSETQ. This CDR3 is built from 13 residues.

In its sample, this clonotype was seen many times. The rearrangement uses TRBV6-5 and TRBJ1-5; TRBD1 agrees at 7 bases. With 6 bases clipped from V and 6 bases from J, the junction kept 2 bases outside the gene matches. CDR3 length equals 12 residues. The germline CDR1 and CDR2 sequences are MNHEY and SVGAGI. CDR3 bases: TGTGCCAGCAGGACAGGGATTCAGCCCCAGCATTTT. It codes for CASRTGIQPQHF.

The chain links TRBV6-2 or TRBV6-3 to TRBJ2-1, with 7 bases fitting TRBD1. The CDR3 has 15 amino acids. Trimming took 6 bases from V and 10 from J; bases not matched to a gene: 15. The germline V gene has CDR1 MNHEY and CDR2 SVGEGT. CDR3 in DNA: TGTGCCAGCAGCGACAGGGCGAGGGCCTGGTTGGAGCAGTTCTTC. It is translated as CASSDRARAWLEQFF.

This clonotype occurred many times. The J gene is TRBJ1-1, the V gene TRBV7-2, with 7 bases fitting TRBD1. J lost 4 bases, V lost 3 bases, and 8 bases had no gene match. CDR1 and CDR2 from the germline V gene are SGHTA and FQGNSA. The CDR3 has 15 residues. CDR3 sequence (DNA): TGTGCCAGCAGCTTCATGCAGGGGGGGGGCACTGAAGCTTTCTTT. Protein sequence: CASSFMQGGGTEAFF.

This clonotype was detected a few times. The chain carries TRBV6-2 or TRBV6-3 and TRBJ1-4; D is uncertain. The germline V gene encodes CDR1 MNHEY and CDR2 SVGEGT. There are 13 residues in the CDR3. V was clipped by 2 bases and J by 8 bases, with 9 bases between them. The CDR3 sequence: CASSYVQREKLFF. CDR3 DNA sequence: TGTGCCAGCAGTTACGTGCAACGGGAAAAACTGTTTTTT.

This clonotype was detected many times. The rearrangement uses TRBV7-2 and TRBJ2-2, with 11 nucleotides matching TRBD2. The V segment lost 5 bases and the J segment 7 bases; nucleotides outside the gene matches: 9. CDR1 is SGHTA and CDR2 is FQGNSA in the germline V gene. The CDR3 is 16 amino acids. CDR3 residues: CASSLATSGAFGELFF. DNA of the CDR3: TGTGCCAGCAGCCTGGCGACTAGCGGGGCTTTCGGGGAGCTGTTTTTT.

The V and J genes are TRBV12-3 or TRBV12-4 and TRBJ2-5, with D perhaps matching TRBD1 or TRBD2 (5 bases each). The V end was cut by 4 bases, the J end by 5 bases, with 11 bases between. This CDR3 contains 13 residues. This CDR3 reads CASSSTWGETQYF. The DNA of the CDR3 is TGTGCCAGCAGTTCAACATGGGGGGAGACCCAGTACTTC.

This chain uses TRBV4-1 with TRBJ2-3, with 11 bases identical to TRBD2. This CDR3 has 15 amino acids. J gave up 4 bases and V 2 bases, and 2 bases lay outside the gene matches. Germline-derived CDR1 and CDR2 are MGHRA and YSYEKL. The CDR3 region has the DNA TGCGCCAGCAGCCAACTGGGACTAGCGGCAGATACGCAGTATTTT. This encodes CASSQLGLAADTQYF.

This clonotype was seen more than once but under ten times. The CDR3 DNA follows: TGTGCCAGCAGCTTACGTTCGAGGGGTGAGGGTGATACGCAGTATTTT. Amino acids: CASSLRSRGEGDTQYF. The J gene is TRBJ2-3, the V gene TRBV5-5; possibly TRBD1 or TRBD2 for D (5 bases each). This CDR3 spans 16 amino acids. The V end was cut by 2 bases, the J end by 6 bases, with 19 bases between. Germline V lookup: CDR1 SGHKS, CDR2 YYEKEE (reference sequence).

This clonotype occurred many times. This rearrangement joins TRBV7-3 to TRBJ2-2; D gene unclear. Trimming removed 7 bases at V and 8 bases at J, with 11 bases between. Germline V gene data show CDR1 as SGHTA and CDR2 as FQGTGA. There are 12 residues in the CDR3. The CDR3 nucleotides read TGTGCCAGCAACGATAAAGCGGGGGAGCTGTTTTTT. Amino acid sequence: CASNDKAGELFF. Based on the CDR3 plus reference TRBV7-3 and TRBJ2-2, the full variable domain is GAGVSQTPSNKVTEKGKYVELRCDPISGHTALYWYRQSLGQGPEFLIYFQGTGAADDSGLPNDRFFAVRPEGSVSTLKIQRTERGDSAVYLCASNDKAGELFFGEGSRLTVL.

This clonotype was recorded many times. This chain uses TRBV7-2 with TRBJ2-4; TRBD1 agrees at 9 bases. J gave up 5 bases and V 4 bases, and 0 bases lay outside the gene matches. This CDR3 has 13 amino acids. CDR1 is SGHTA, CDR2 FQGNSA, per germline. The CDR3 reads CASSYRGQNIQYF. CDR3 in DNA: TGTGCCAGCAGCTACAGGGGGCAAAACATTCAGTACTTC. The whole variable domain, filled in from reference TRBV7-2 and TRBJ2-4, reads GAGVSQSPSNKVTEKGKDVELRCDPISGHTALYWYRQSLGQGLEFLIYFQGNSAPDKSGLPSDRFSAERTGGSVSTLTIQRTQQEDSAVYLCASSYRGQNIQYFGAGTRLSVL.

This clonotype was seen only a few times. The CDR3 reads CASSLGGEAETQYF. The DNA of the CDR3 is TGTGCCAGCAGCTTGGGTGGGGAGGCCGAGACCCAGTACTTC. The rearrangement joins TRBV5-6 to TRBJ2-5, with D possibly matching TRBD2 (6 bases). Germline CDR1 SGHDT, CDR2 YYEEEE. The CDR3 is made up of 14 amino acids. The V end lost 0 bases, the J end lost 5 bases, and 11 bases lay between the germline ends.

CDR3 loop: CASSLTGANQPQHF. CDR3 in DNA: TGCGCCAGCAGCCTGACAGGGGCCAATCAGCCCCAGCATTTT. V is TRBV5-1 and J is TRBJ1-5; 8 nucleotides align to TRBD1. J gave up 3 bases and V 4 bases, and 3 bases lay outside the gene matches. The germline V gene has CDR1 SGHRS and CDR2 YFSETQ. The CDR3 contains 14 residues.

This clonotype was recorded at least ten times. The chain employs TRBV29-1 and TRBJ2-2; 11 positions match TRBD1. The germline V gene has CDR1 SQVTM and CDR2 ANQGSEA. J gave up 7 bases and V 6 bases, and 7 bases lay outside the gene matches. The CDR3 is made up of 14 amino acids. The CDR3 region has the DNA TGCAGCGTAGCCGGGACAGGGGGAGGCGGGGAGCTGTTTTTT. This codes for CSVAGTGGGGELFF.

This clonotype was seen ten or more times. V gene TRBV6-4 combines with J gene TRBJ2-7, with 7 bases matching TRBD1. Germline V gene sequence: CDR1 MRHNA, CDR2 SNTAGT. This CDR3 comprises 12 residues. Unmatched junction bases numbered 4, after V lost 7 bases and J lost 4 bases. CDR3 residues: CASTEGQYEQYV. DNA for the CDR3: TGTGCCAGCACCGAGGGACAGTACGAGCAGTACGTC.

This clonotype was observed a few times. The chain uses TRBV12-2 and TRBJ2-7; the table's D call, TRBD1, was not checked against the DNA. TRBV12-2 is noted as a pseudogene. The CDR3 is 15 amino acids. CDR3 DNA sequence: TGTGCAAGTCGCTTAGCGCGCAGGGGGATCGACGAGCAGTACTTC. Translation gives CASRLARRGIDEQYF.

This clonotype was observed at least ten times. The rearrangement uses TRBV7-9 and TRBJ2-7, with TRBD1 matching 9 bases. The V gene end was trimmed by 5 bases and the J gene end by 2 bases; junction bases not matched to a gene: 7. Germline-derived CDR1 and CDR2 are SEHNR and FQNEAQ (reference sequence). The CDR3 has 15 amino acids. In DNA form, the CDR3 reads TGTGCCAGCAGCCCCACCGGGACAGGGACCTACGAGCAGTACTTC. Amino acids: CASSPTGTGTYEQYF.